The TCR beta chain described here comes from a study of blood T cell repertoires in COVID-19. Study at large: The United States, Italy and Spain provided the acute and convalescent COVID-19 samples. T cells, B-cell-depleted T cells, or PBMCs provided the cDNA or gDNA that served as material.

As originally analysed: From reference gene primer amplification, estimates of nucleated cell counts were derived. Sequencing was performed with immunoSEQ multiplex PCR; in TCRdb, only in-frame clones are kept and a portion is missing. V and J calls and clone size are as listed in that table; D and trimming were resolved from the DNA. The profile covers fewer than 300,000 clones, with nearly 90% appearing a single time and almost 9.5% taken by the ten largest. The CDR3 length is 15 residues. CDR1 and CDR2 from the germline V gene are MNHEY and SVGAGI. Trimming stripped 3 bases from V and 5 bases from J, with 15 bases between.

The chain recombines TRBV6-5 with TRBJ2-3, with TRBD2 as a possible D gene (7 bases). The specimen was peripheral blood. The clonotype originates from a man between 18 and 35 years old with active or convalescent COVID-19. CDR3 nucleotides: TGTGCCAGCAGTTATAGGGGGGGCACCCTAGATACGCAGTATTTT. Protein: CASSYRGGTLDTQYF.